These 23 T cell receptor beta chains share one sample of origin, sequenced in a study of T cell responses to AZD1222 COVID-19 vaccine. Here immunoSEQ multiplex PCR was the method, and the copy in TCRdb shows in-frame clones only, minus some. The repertoire holds approximately 76,000 clones, with 85% to 95% as singletons. This material consisted of peripheral blood, taken on day 0 of MenACWY control vaccination. All receptors come from an adult in good health.

J is TRBJ2-3 and V is TRBV6-1, with 8 bases identical to TRBD1. The V gene end was trimmed by 3 bases and the J gene end by 4 bases; junction bases not matched to a gene: 3. Germline V gene lookup returns CDR1 MNHNS and CDR2 SASEGT. The CDR3 covers 14 residues. The CDR3: CASSDNRGADTQYF. The CDR3 DNA is TGTGCCAGCAGTGATAACAGGGGGGCAGATACGCAGTATTTT.

The chain has TRBV19 and TRBJ2-7; 11 bases agree with TRBD2. Germline loops: CDR1 LNHDA, CDR2 SQIVND (reference sequence). The CDR3 runs to 14 residues. The ends lost 10 bases at V and 6 bases at J; junction bases unmatched: 11. The CDR3 DNA sequence: TGTGCCACCTCGACTAGCGGGATTGCAGCCGAGCAGTACTTC. It yields the protein CATSTSGIAAEQYF.

J is TRBJ1-2 and V is TRBV28; D is possibly TRBD1 (6 bases). V lost 10 bases, J lost 0 bases, and 12 bases lay in between. CDR1 MDHEN and CDR2 SYDVKM come from the germline V gene. The CDR3 loop spans 13 amino acids. For the CDR3, the DNA is TGTGCCATTTCGGACAGCACTAACTATGGCTACACCTTC. Translated: CAISDSTNYGYTF.

This clone has only one observation. J is TRBJ2-2 and V is TRBV9, with D unresolved. Looked up from germline, CDR1 is SGDLS and CDR2 is YYNGEE. The V and J ends lost 2 bases and 11 bases respectively, with 10 bases between them. This CDR3 has 12 residues. CDR3 protein: CASSVGPRELFF. CDR3 coding DNA: TGTGCCAGCAGCGTCGGACCTCGAGAGCTGTTTTTT.

This sequence joins TRBV2 and TRBJ1-5; 10 bases are a match to TRBD1. The CDR3 loop spans 15 amino acids. Trimming at V came to 5 bases and at J to 7 bases, leaving 8 bases not matched to a gene. Germline CDR1 is SNHLY and CDR2 is FYNNEI. CDR3 sequence: CASSIDRGQGQPQHF. The CDR3 DNA is TGTGCCAGCAGTATTGACAGGGGGCAGGGACAGCCCCAGCATTTT.

This clone appeared once. This chain uses TRBV15 with TRBJ1-1, with TRBD1 as a possible D gene (6 bases). The CDR3 length is 16 residues. Germline-derived CDR1 and CDR2 are LNHNV and YYDKDF (reference sequence). The germline V and J ends were trimmed by 0 bases and 1 base, with 12 bases remaining between them. This chain's CDR3 is CATSREGGRENTEAFF. The CDR3 region has the DNA TGTGCCACCAGCAGAGAGGGGGGCCGAGAGAACACTGAAGCTTTCTTT.

The chain employs TRBV6-5 and TRBJ2-7; D unresolved. V was pared by 6 bases and J by 3 bases, with 15 bases between. CDR1 is MNHEY and CDR2 is SVGAGI in the germline V gene. CDR3 length: 14 amino acids. As DNA, the CDR3 is TGTGCCAGCAGCGCGTCTTTCCTCATCTACGAGCAGTACTTC. It translates to CASSASFLIYEQYF.

J is TRBJ1-5 and V is TRBV6-5; TRBD1 aligns across 8 bases. The CDR3 has 13 residues. Germline values: CDR1 MNHEY, CDR2 SVGAGI. The trim removed 2 bases at V and 7 bases at J, leaving 1 base unmatched. For the CDR3, the DNA is TGTGCCAGCAGTTACGACAGGGGACAGCCCCAGCATTTT. Translating it yields CASSYDRGQPQHF.

The gene calls are TRBV14 and TRBJ2-1; D is ambiguous. The CDR3 spans 12 residues. V was clipped by 4 bases and J by 6 bases, with 7 bases between them. Germline values: CDR1 SGHDN, CDR2 FVKESK. CDR3 DNA: TGTGCCAGCAGCCTGAGCTTCAATGAGCAGTTCTTC. Encoded protein: CASSLSFNEQFF. Full variable domain (rest looked up from reference TRBV14 and TRBJ2-1): EAGVTQFPSHSVIEKGQTVTLRCDPISGHDNLYWYRRVMGKEIKFLLHFVKESKQDESGMPNNRFLAERTGGTYSTLKVQPAELEDSGVYFCASSLSFNEQFFGPGTRLTVL.

The chain combines TRBV24-1 with TRBJ2-3, with 7 positions matching TRBD1. Germline V gene data show CDR1 as KGHDR and CDR2 as SFDVKD. The CDR3 extends over 15 amino acids. J lost 9 bases, V lost 4 bases, and 12 bases had no gene match. CDR3 amino acids: CATSDHRGGDRTQYF. The CDR3 coding sequence is TGTGCCACCAGTGACCACAGGGGTGGCGACCGAACGCAGTATTTT.

J is TRBJ1-1 and V is TRBV5-1; D is ambiguous. The germline CDR1 and CDR2 sequences are SGHRS and YFSETQ. This CDR3 contains 12 residues. The V and J ends lost 1 base and 4 bases respectively, with 5 bases between them. This CDR3 reads CASSLTSTEAFF. The CDR3, as DNA: TGCGCCAGCAGCTTGACCAGCACTGAAGCTTTCTTT. The whole variable domain, remainder taken from reference TRBV5-1 and TRBJ1-1, is KAGVTQTPRYLIKTRGQQVTLSCSPISGHRSVSWYQQTPGQGLQFLFEYFSETQRNKGNFPGRFSGRQFSNSRSEMNVSTLELGDSALYLCASSLTSTEAFFGQGTRLTVV.

V and J are TRBV19 and TRBJ1-5, with D perhaps TRBD1 (6 bases). The CDR3 loop spans 15 amino acids. V lost 3 bases and J lost 6, with 15 bases in between. The germline V gene encodes CDR1 LNHDA and CDR2 SQIVND (reference sequence). CDR3 in amino acids: CASSILGGGVQPQHF. In DNA form, the CDR3 reads TGTGCCAGTAGTATTCTAGGCGGGGGCGTTCAGCCCCAGCATTTT.

The chain carries TRBV6-5 and TRBJ1-1; tentatively, D is TRBD1 (6 bases). The CDR3 has 14 amino acids. CDR1 is MNHEY and CDR2 is SVGAGI in the germline V gene. Trimming removed 5 bases at V and 2 bases at J, with 12 bases between. CDR3 nucleotides: TGTGCCAGCAGTCGGACAGCAACTAACACTGAAGCTTTCTTT. Encoded protein: CASSRTATNTEAFF.

CDR3 amino acids: CASSPNLPGGSGFVGYTF. The CDR3 DNA sequence: TGCGCCAGCAGCCCTAATCTTCCAGGAGGGAGCGGGTTCGTAGGCTACACCTTC. The rearrangement uses TRBV4-1 and TRBJ1-2; no reliable D call. The CDR3 is 18 residues long. V shed 4 bases and J shed 8 bases, with 29 bases lying between them. Germline V CDR1 and CDR2: MGHRA, YSYEKL.

This clone was seen only once. The chain couples TRBV19 to TRBJ2-2; 11 nucleotides align to TRBD1. This CDR3 has 16 amino acids. Germline loops: CDR1 LNHDA, CDR2 SQIVND (reference sequence). Trimming removed 5 bases from V and 5 bases from J; junction bases left unmatched: 7. DNA of the CDR3: TGTGCCAGTAGTGGAGGACAGGGGGCCGGTACCGGGGAGCTGTTTTTT. Translated, it gives CASSGGQGAGTGELFF. Together with reference TRBV19 and TRBJ2-2, the CDR3 gives the full variable domain: DGGITQSPKYLFRKEGQNVTLSCEQNLNHDAMYWYRQDPGQGLRLIYYSQIVNDFQKGDIAEGYSVSREKKESFPLTVTSAQKNPTAFYLCASSGGQGAGTGELFFGEGSRLTVL.

The chain recombines TRBV19 with TRBJ1-6; no definite D call. The CDR3 spans 11 residues. Trimming cost V 6 bases and J 14 bases, with 11 bases left between them. Germline loops: CDR1 LNHDA, CDR2 SQIVND (reference sequence). CDR3: CASRSDQALHF. The CDR3 nucleotides are TGTGCCAGTAGAAGCGATCAGGCCCTCCACTTT.

V is TRBV3-1 (or the pseudogene TRBV3-2) and J is TRBJ2-3; no reliable D call. There are 12 residues in the CDR3. Germline CDR1 is LGHDT and CDR2 is YNNKEL (reference sequence). The V and J ends lost 0 bases and 9 bases respectively, with 7 bases between them. Here the CDR3 DNA reads TGTGCCAGCAGCCAAGATCTAGGAACGCAGTATTTT. The encoded protein is CASSQDLGTQYF.

The chain carries TRBV11-2 and TRBJ1-1; 8 bases match TRBD1. The CDR3 sequence is 17 residues long. Germline CDR1 SGHAT, CDR2 FQNNGV. With V trimmed by 5 bases and J by 4 bases, 15 bases remained unmatched. The CDR3 spells CASSELTGAWKATEAFF. CDR3 nucleotides: TGTGCCAGCAGCGAGCTGACAGGGGCCTGGAAGGCCACTGAAGCTTTCTTT.

The V call is TRBV5-1, the J call TRBJ2-1; no clear D gene. Germline V lookup: CDR1 SGHRS, CDR2 YFSETQ. There are 12 residues in the CDR3. V lost 4 bases and J lost 8, with 10 bases in between. Here the CDR3 reads CASSPDADEQFF. CDR3 sequence (DNA): TGCGCCAGCAGCCCCGACGCCGATGAGCAGTTCTTC.

The chain's CDR3 is CAITPGGSAYEQYF. DNA for the CDR3: TGTGCCATCACCCCCGGAGGGAGCGCGTACGAGCAGTACTTC. This chain links TRBV10-3 with TRBJ2-7; TRBD2 is a possible D gene (6 bases). The germline V and J ends were trimmed by 7 bases and 4 bases, with 17 bases remaining between them. CDR3 size: 14 residues. Germline assignment: CDR1 ENHRY and CDR2 SYGVKD.

The genes are TRBV6-5 and TRBJ2-1; 10 bases map to TRBD1. Germline V gene lookup returns CDR1 MNHEY and CDR2 SVGAGI. CDR3 size: 13 residues. J gave up 15 bases and V 2 bases, and 7 bases lay outside the gene matches. The CDR3 region has the DNA TGTGCCAGCAGTTACGAAGGGACAGGGGCGACGTTCTTC. This sequence encodes CASSYEGTGATFF.

J is TRBJ2-1 and V is TRBV9; no definite D call. The germline V and J ends were trimmed by 4 bases and 7 bases, with 21 bases remaining between them. Germline values: CDR1 SGDLS, CDR2 YYNGEE. This CDR3 has 16 amino acids. CDR3 in DNA: TGTGCCAGCAGCCGTATGGGCCTTCCCGGGCGGAATGAGCAGTTCTTC. Its protein product is CASSRMGLPGRNEQFF.

This chain links TRBV5-8 with TRBJ1-5, with D hard to call. The germline gives CDR1 SGHTS, CDR2 YDEGEE. Trimming removed 2 bases from V and 5 bases from J, with 17 bases in between. CDR3 size: 16 residues. CDR3 amino acids: CASSFFSPGSDQPQHF. In DNA form, the CDR3 reads TGTGCCAGCAGCTTTTTCTCTCCAGGTTCAGATCAGCCCCAGCATTTT.